The 31 T cell receptor beta chains reported below all come from one sample, sequenced in a study of blood T cell repertoires in COVID-19. The table came from immunoSEQ multiplex PCR; TCRdb's copy has only in-frame clones and leaves some out. The table shows about 180,000 clones, with roughly 82% occurring only once. The sequenced sample was PBMCs or T cells enriched from blood (not recorded which). These receptors were obtained from a woman aged 25 to 39 who had recovered from COVID-19.

The chain employs TRBV18 and TRBJ1-4; D may be TRBD1 (6 bases). V was pared by 0 bases and J by 9 bases, with 11 bases between. Germline CDR1 KGHSH, CDR2 LQKENI. This CDR3 comprises 14 residues. This CDR3 reads CASSPPRTVQKLFF. The CDR3 DNA follows: TGTGCCAGCTCACCACCCCGGACAGTTCAAAAACTGTTTTTT.

This sequence joins TRBV2 and TRBJ2-3, with D possibly TRBD1 on 6 matching bases. V lost 3 bases and J lost 2, with 9 bases in between. The CDR3 extends over 14 amino acids. CDR1 SNHLY and CDR2 FYNNEI come from the germline V gene. In DNA form, the CDR3 reads TGTGCCAGCAGTGACCGGACAGCCACAGATACGCAGTATTTT. Translating it yields CASSDRTATDTQYF. Drawing the rest from reference TRBV2 and TRBJ2-3, the complete variable domain is EPEVTQTPSHQVTQMGQEVILRCVPISNHLYFYWYRQILGQKVEFLVSFYNNEISEKSEIFDDQFSVERPDGSNFTLKIRSTKLEDSAMYFCASSDRTATDTQYFGPGTRLTVL.

This chain connects TRBV30 to TRBJ1-2; perhaps TRBD1 as D (6 bases). CDR1 is GTSNPN and CDR2 is SVGIG in the germline V gene (reference sequence). V was shortened by 8 bases and J by 4 bases, with 14 bases between the two germline ends. The CDR3 runs to 12 residues. The CDR3 region is CAATQGIYGYTF. CDR3 DNA: TGTGCCGCCACACAGGGAATCTATGGCTACACCTTC.

The chain recombines TRBV4-2 with TRBJ2-7; 7 bases are shared with TRBD2. This CDR3 has 12 residues. V trimming: 1 base; J trimming: 6 bases; junction bases outside the gene matches: 0. Germline CDR1 is LGHNA and CDR2 is YNFKEQ. The CDR3 nucleotides read TGTGCCAGCAGCCAAGTAGCGGGCGAGCAGTACTTC. It specifies CASSQVAGEQYF.

This chain connects TRBV7-8 to TRBJ2-7, with TRBD2 as a possible D gene (7 bases). Looked up from germline, CDR1 is SGHVS and CDR2 is FQNEAQ. The CDR3 consists of 16 residues. V lost 5 bases, J lost 7 bases, and 24 bases lay in between. The CDR3 loop is CASSREGEGGWREQYF. In DNA, the CDR3 is TGTGCCAGCAGCCGAGAGGGGGAGGGAGGATGGCGGGAGCAGTACTTC.

This clone was seen once. The chain uses TRBV29-1 and TRBJ2-2; 9 nucleotides line up with TRBD2. CDR1 is SQVTM, CDR2 ANQGSEA, per germline. This CDR3 is 15 amino acids long. V was pared by 1 base and J by 4 bases, with 4 bases of the junction left unmatched. CDR3 nucleotides: TGCAGCGTTGAAGGGAGTAGCGGGAGCACCGGGGAGCTGTTTTTT. Translated, it gives CSVEGSSGSTGELFF.

The chain employs TRBV28 and TRBJ1-2; D is perhaps TRBD1 (6 bases). Germline CDR1 and CDR2: MDHEN and SYDVKM. The CDR3 loop spans 14 amino acids. Trimming removed 3 bases from V and 8 bases from J, with 16 bases in between. The CDR3 nucleotides are TGTGCCAGCAGTTTGTCGGGGGGCGCTTCGGGCTACACCTTC. Translating gives CASSLSGGASGYTF.

The rearrangement uses TRBV19 and TRBJ1-1; D may be TRBD1 (6 bases). Germline V gene data show CDR1 as LNHDA and CDR2 as SQIVND (reference sequence). The CDR3 sequence is 15 residues long. V was trimmed by 6 bases and J by 0 bases, leaving 14 bases between them. The CDR3 DNA reads TGTGCCAGTAGGGACAGAGGTCATATGAACACTGAAGCTTTCTTT. Its translation is CASRDRGHMNTEAFF.

V gene TRBV25-1 combines with J gene TRBJ2-5, with 8 positions matching TRBD2. After removal of 0 bases from V and 5 bases from J, the junction contained 11 bases not matched to a gene. Germline assignment: CDR1 MGHDK and CDR2 SYGVNS. CDR3 length equals 17 residues. The CDR3 sequence is CASSEYLGLAGGETQYF. For the CDR3, the DNA is TGTGCCAGCAGTGAATATTTAGGGCTAGCGGGCGGGGAGACCCAGTACTTC.

The chain employs TRBV5-1 and TRBJ2-1; 9 nucleotides agree with TRBD2. The CDR3 is 16 residues long. The trim removed 5 bases at V and 0 bases at J, leaving 6 bases unmatched. Germline V gene sequence: CDR1 SGHRS, CDR2 YFSETQ. This CDR3 is CASSQLAGNSYNEQFF. Written as DNA, the CDR3 is TGCGCCAGCAGTCAACTAGCGGGTAACTCCTACAATGAGCAGTTCTTC.

The chain carries TRBV9 and TRBJ2-3, with 7 bases fitting TRBD2. The CDR3 runs 16 residues. The V gene's germline CDR1 is SGDLS and CDR2 YYNGEE. J lost 2 bases, V lost 4 bases, and 10 bases had no gene match. The CDR3 DNA reads as TGTGCCAGCAGCCGAGGGGAGCGGGGCGTCACAGATACGCAGTATTTT. Residues: CASSRGERGVTDTQYF. Complete variable domain (other parts from reference TRBV9 and TRBJ2-3): DSGVTQTPKHLITATGQRVTLRCSPRSGDLSVYWYQQSLDQGLQFLIQYYNGEERAKGNILERFSAQQFPDLHSELNLSSLELGDSALYFCASSRGERGVTDTQYFGPGTRLTVL.

This clone has a single count. The rearrangement links TRBV2 to TRBJ2-7, with a possible D match to TRBD1 (5 bases). CDR3 length equals 12 residues. V was shortened by 6 bases and J by 4 bases, with 10 bases between the two germline ends. Germline V gene data show CDR1 as SNHLY and CDR2 as FYNNEI. DNA of the CDR3: TGTGCCAGCAGGGGTCAGGGTTACGAGCAGTACTTC. Translated, it gives CASRGQGYEQYF.

This clone was detected only once. The rearrangement links TRBV7-3 to TRBJ2-3, with 7 bases matching TRBD1. Trimming at V came to 5 bases and at J to 1 base, leaving 3 bases not matched to a gene. The germline gives CDR1 SGHTA, CDR2 FQGTGA. The CDR3 covers 14 residues. This CDR3 reads CASSRTGGTDTQYF. The CDR3 DNA is TGTGCCAGCAGCCGGACAGGCGGCACAGATACGCAGTATTTT.

This chain connects TRBV25-1 to TRBJ2-7; 11 bases map to TRBD1. Looked up from germline, CDR1 is MGHDK and CDR2 is SYGVNS. CDR3 length: 15 residues. V was pared by 4 bases and J by 4 bases, with 6 bases of the junction left unmatched. CDR3 nucleotides: TGTGCCAGCAGTGTTGGGACAGGGGGGGGGTACGAGCAGTACTTC. Translation gives CASSVGTGGGYEQYF.

The chain is built from TRBV9 and TRBJ2-4; 9 nucleotides align to TRBD1. J lost 6 bases, V lost 6 bases, and 7 bases had no gene match. The CDR3 covers 14 residues. Germline V gene data show CDR1 as SGDLS and CDR2 as YYNGEE. The CDR3: CASTPGTGLNIQYF. The CDR3 DNA reads as TGTGCCAGCACCCCTGGGACAGGGTTAAACATTCAGTACTTC.

This clone was detected a few times. CDR3 region: CSVEAGQGTGELFF. In DNA form, the CDR3 reads TGCAGCGTTGAAGCGGGACAGGGCACCGGGGAGCTGTTTTTT. V gene TRBV29-1 combines with J gene TRBJ2-2; 9 bases map to TRBD1. The germline V gene has CDR1 SQVTM and CDR2 ANQGSEA. V was clipped by 1 base and J by 4 bases; unmatched bases: 1. The CDR3 runs to 14 residues.

The chain joins TRBV28 to TRBJ2-1; tentative D call: TRBD2 (6 bases). This CDR3 is 15 amino acids long. Trimming pared 3 bases from V and 5 bases from J, leaving 14 bases between. The germline V gene has CDR1 MDHEN and CDR2 SYDVKM. CDR3 loop: CASSLWDGGNNEQFF. CDR3 sequence (DNA): TGTGCCAGCAGTTTGTGGGACGGCGGGAACAATGAGCAGTTCTTC.

J is TRBJ2-1 and V is TRBV2, with 13 nucleotides matching TRBD2. The CDR3 has 16 residues. The V gene's germline CDR1 is SNHLY and CDR2 FYNNEI. V was pared by 5 bases and J by 7 bases, with 8 bases of the junction left unmatched. The DNA for the CDR3 is TGTGCCAGCAGTTCCCTGCCGGGACTAGCGGGAAATGAGCAGTTCTTC. It is translated as CASSSLPGLAGNEQFF.

J is TRBJ2-7 and V is TRBV7-9, with 7 nucleotides matching TRBD2. The CDR3 consists of 13 residues. V was clipped by 6 bases and J by 0 bases; unmatched bases: 2. The germline gives CDR1 SEHNR, CDR2 FQNEAQ (reference sequence). In nucleotides, the CDR3 is TGTGCCAGCAGTGGCGGGAGCTCCTACGAGCAGTACTTC. It encodes CASSGGSSYEQYF.

The rearrangement links TRBV11-2 to TRBJ2-7; no firm D call. Trimming took off 1 base at V and 3 bases at J, with 16 bases between the two ends. The germline CDR1 and CDR2 sequences are SGHAT and FQNNGV. CDR3 length equals 16 residues. The CDR3 DNA follows: TGTGCCAGCAGCTTAGGGTGGGCCAATTTCGACTACGAGCAGTACTTC. The encoded protein is CASSLGWANFDYEQYF. The full variable domain, its missing parts supplied by reference TRBV11-2 and TRBJ2-7, is EAGVAQSPRYKIIEKRQSVAFWCNPISGHATLYWYQQILGQGPKLLIQFQNNGVVDDSQLPKDRFSAERLKGVDSTLKIQPAKLEDSAVYLCASSLGWANFDYEQYFGPGTRLTVT.

V usage is TRBV15 and J usage is TRBJ2-1, with TRBD2 matching over 11 bases. V lost 8 bases and J lost 3; bases outside the gene matches: 3. The CDR3 has 14 residues. Per the germline V gene, CDR1 is LNHNV and CDR2 is YYDKDF (reference sequence). The CDR3 DNA is TGTGCCACCGCCGGGACTAGCGGCTACAATGAGCAGTTCTTC. Translation: CATAGTSGYNEQFF. Full variable domain (rest looked up from reference TRBV15 and TRBJ2-1): DAMVIQNPRYQVTQFGKPVTLSCSQTLNHNVMYWYQQKSSQAPKLLFHYYDKDFNNEADTPDNFQSRRPNTSFCFLDIRSPGLGDTAMYLCATAGTSGYNEQFFGPGTRLTVL.

This clone appeared a few times. The chain is built from TRBV19 and TRBJ2-2, with D possibly matching TRBD1 (6 bases). CDR3 length: 16 amino acids. V lost 1 base to trimming and J lost 6 bases, with 15 bases between them. The germline gives CDR1 LNHDA, CDR2 SQIVND (reference sequence). In DNA, the CDR3 is TGTGCCAGTAGTATAGTTGGGGGACAACTCGCCGGGGAGCTGTTTTTT. Translating gives CASSIVGGQLAGELFF.

The J gene is TRBJ2-7, the V gene TRBV2; TRBD1 aligns across 8 bases. Trimming at V came to 10 bases and at J to 4 bases, leaving 9 bases not matched to a gene. The CDR3 is made up of 13 amino acids. The germline V gene has CDR1 SNHLY and CDR2 FYNNEI. For the CDR3, the DNA is TGTGCCATAGGGACAGGCCGACTTTACGAGCAGTACTTC. This sequence encodes CAIGTGRLYEQYF.

V is TRBV9 and J is TRBJ2-2; possible D gene TRBD2, 5 bases. The V gene's germline CDR1 is SGDLS and CDR2 YYNGEE. This CDR3 has 16 amino acids. V gave up 0 bases and J gave up 1 base, with 10 bases separating them. The CDR3 spells CASSVVAGLNTGELFF. The CDR3 nucleotides are TGTGCCAGCAGCGTAGTTGCGGGCCTGAACACCGGGGAGCTGTTTTTT.

CDR3 DNA: TGTGCCAGCCGTAGCCAGGGCCTCCAGAGCGAGCAGTACTTC. Its translation: CASRSQGLQSEQYF. J is TRBJ2-7 and V is TRBV2; the D gene is possibly TRBD1 (5 bases). Trimming pared 8 bases from V and 6 bases from J, leaving 20 bases between. The CDR3 contains 14 residues. Per the germline V gene, CDR1 is SNHLY and CDR2 is FYNNEI.

The rearrangement joins TRBV2 to TRBJ2-5; TRBD2 aligns across 8 bases. V shed 7 bases, J shed 1 base, and the junction held 11 bases outside the gene matches. This CDR3 contains 16 residues. Germline-derived CDR1 and CDR2 are SNHLY and FYNNEI. CDR3 DNA sequence: TGTGCCAGCAATCGAATATTAGCGGGGACCCAAGAGACCCAGTACTTC. It translates to CASNRILAGTQETQYF. The full variable domain, with the rest looked up from reference TRBV2 and TRBJ2-5, is EPEVTQTPSHQVTQMGQEVILRCVPISNHLYFYWYRQILGQKVEFLVSFYNNEISEKSEIFDDQFSVERPDGSNFTLKIRSTKLEDSAMYFCASNRILAGTQETQYFGPGTRLLVL.

The chain is built from TRBV4-1 and TRBJ2-7, with TRBD1 matching 9 bases. The V and J ends lost 6 bases and 6 bases, in that order; junction bases with no gene match: 6. Germline values: CDR1 MGHRA, CDR2 YSYEKL. The length of the CDR3 is 13 residues. This CDR3 is CASSLDRGSEQYF. CDR3 in DNA: TGCGCCAGCAGTCTGGACAGGGGATCCGAGCAGTACTTC.

The gene calls are TRBV6-5 and TRBJ2-2; D remains ambiguous. CDR1 is MNHEY and CDR2 is SVGAGI in the germline V gene. CDR3 length: 15 residues. Deletions cut 6 bases from V and 7 bases from J, with 18 bases between. The CDR3 sequence: CASSELGTLGGELFF. In DNA form, the CDR3 reads TGTGCCAGCAGCGAGCTAGGAACTTTAGGCGGGGAGCTGTTTTTT.

This clone was seen a handful of times. This chain links TRBV19 with TRBJ2-3; 10 nucleotides agree with TRBD2. Trimming removed 7 bases from V and 3 bases from J; junction bases left unmatched: 4. The CDR3 covers 14 residues. Germline V lookup: CDR1 LNHDA, CDR2 SQIVND (reference sequence). The CDR3 DNA reads TGTGCCAGTACAGGACTAGCGGAGACAGATACGCAGTATTTT. It encodes CASTGLAETDTQYF.

The V and J genes are TRBV25-1 and TRBJ2-7, with 10 nucleotides matching TRBD2. J gave up 3 bases and V 2 bases, and 4 bases lay outside the gene matches. The CDR3 runs 15 residues. Germline V gene data show CDR1 as MGHDK and CDR2 as SYGVNS. In nucleotides, the CDR3 is TGTGCCAGCAGTGAACCGAGGACTAGCGGCTACGAGCAGTACTTC. Its protein product is CASSEPRTSGYEQYF.

The chain has TRBV28 and TRBJ1-2; tentatively, D is TRBD1 (6 bases). Germline loops: CDR1 MDHEN, CDR2 SYDVKM. There are 13 residues in the CDR3. V lost 7 bases and J lost 8, with 17 bases in between. The CDR3 reads CASNIYRAEGYTF. The CDR3 DNA reads TGTGCCAGCAATATATACAGGGCTGAAGGCTACACCTTC.